One and the same sample provided the 20 T cell receptor beta chains below, sequenced in a study of shared clonotypes between healthy human individuals. Clones were sequenced by immunoSEQ multiplex PCR, and TCRdb holds only the in-frame ones, with some missing. This table has 2 million to 2.5 million clones, approximately 94% appearing once. Input material: naive CD4+ T cells sorted from blood. Stated subset: CD45RA+ positively selected. The receptors were sampled from a man between 18 and 29 years old in good health.

This sequence joins TRBV13 and TRBJ2-5; 11 positions match TRBD2. CDR1 and CDR2 from the germline V gene are PRHDT and FYEKMQ (reference sequence). The CDR3 totals 16 residues. J was trimmed by 2 bases and V by 3 bases; bases with no gene match: 5. DNA of the CDR3: TGTGCCAGCAGCTTCCTAGCGGGGGGCCGACAAGAGACCCAGTACTTC. This gives the protein CASSFLAGGRQETQYF.

The CDR3 nucleotides are TGTGCCACCTCTTATGGGGACGAGCAGTACTTC. This sequence encodes CATSYGDEQYF. The chain links TRBV10-3 to TRBJ2-7; no clear D gene. Germline assignment: CDR1 ENHRY and CDR2 SYGVKD. Trimming took 10 bases from V and 5 from J, leaving 12 bases between them. CDR3 size: 11 residues.

The CDR3 sequence is CASSLANRPSQFF. CDR3 coding DNA: TGCGCCAGCAGCTTGGCGAACCGGCCCAGTCAGTTCTTC. This sequence joins TRBV5-1 and TRBJ2-1; no firm D call. The V end lost 0 bases, the J end lost 13 bases, and 14 bases lay between the germline ends. Germline V gene sequence: CDR1 SGHRS, CDR2 YFSETQ. The CDR3 spans 13 residues.

V and J are TRBV4-3 and TRBJ1-1; TRBD1 matches 7 bases. This CDR3 region has 15 residues. Germline CDR1 is LGHNA and CDR2 is YSLEER. With V trimmed by 0 bases and J by 5 bases, 6 bases remained unmatched. The CDR3: CASSQDQQGRTEAFF. The CDR3 region has the DNA TGCGCCAGCAGCCAAGATCAACAGGGGCGAACTGAAGCTTTCTTT.

The rearrangement joins TRBV27 to TRBJ2-7; D unresolved. V was shortened by 3 bases and J by 3 bases, with 18 bases between the two germline ends. Germline-derived CDR1 and CDR2 are MNHEY and SMNVEV (reference sequence). The CDR3 extends over 16 amino acids. The DNA for the CDR3 is TGTGCCAGCAGTTTGAGCTGGAAAAATTGGATCTACGAGCAGTACTTC. It specifies CASSLSWKNWIYEQYF.

The chain carries TRBV6-1 and TRBJ1-5; no firm D call. There are 13 residues in the CDR3. Trimming pared 6 bases from V and 0 bases from J, leaving 6 bases between. Germline lookup yields CDR1 MNHNS and CDR2 SASEGT. DNA of the CDR3: TGTGCCAGCAGCGACACTAGCAATCAGCCCCAGCATTTT. It yields the protein CASSDTSNQPQHF.

This rearrangement joins TRBV28 to TRBJ2-1; 15 bases are shared with TRBD2. Per germline, CDR1 MDHEN and CDR2 SYDVKM. This CDR3 region has 14 residues. V lost 2 bases to trimming and J lost 12 bases; unmatched junction nucleotides: 2. CDR3 sequence (DNA): TGTGCCAGCAGTTTAGGGACTAGCGGGGGGAGGCAGTTCTTC. It translates to CASSLGTSGGRQFF. The whole variable domain, remainder taken from reference TRBV28 and TRBJ2-1, is DVKVTQSSRYLVKRTGEKVFLECVQDMDHENMFWYRQDPGLGLRLIYFSYDVKMKEKGDIPEGYSVSREKKERFSLILESASTNQTSMYLCASSLGTSGGRQFFGPGTRLTVL.

On this clone: This CDR3 is also generated by other DNA sequences in the sample. The chain combines TRBV30 with TRBJ2-3; no definite D call. The CDR3 runs to 11 residues. Per the germline V gene, CDR1 is GTSNPN and CDR2 is SVGIG (reference sequence). V lost 0 bases and J lost 3, with 1 base in between. In DNA, the CDR3 is TGTGCCTGGAGTGTGACAGATACGCAGTATTTT. Translating it yields CAWSVTDTQYF.

The chain links TRBV6-6 to TRBJ2-3, with a tentative D call TRBD2 (7 bases). CDR3 length: 16 residues. Trimming stripped 0 bases from V and 5 bases from J, with 15 bases between. Per the germline V gene, CDR1 is MNHNY and CDR2 is SVGAGI (reference sequence). DNA of the CDR3: TGTGCCAGCAGTTACTCGGGAGGGGGGGCCGTAGATACGCAGTATTTT. Protein: CASSYSGGGAVDTQYF.

This clone occurred once. The chain combines TRBV29-1 with TRBJ1-1, with D maybe TRBD1 (6 bases). CDR3 length: 13 amino acids. Germline loops: CDR1 SQVTM, CDR2 ANQGSEA. V gave up 4 bases and J gave up 3 bases, with 12 bases separating them. The CDR3 DNA follows: TGCAGCGTTGCTGGGGGCTCGGACACTGAAGCTTTCTTT. Translated: CSVAGGSDTEAFF.

This sequence joins TRBV9 and TRBJ1-2; D possibly corresponds to TRBD1 (5 bases). V was pared by 4 bases and J by 3 bases, with 13 bases between. Germline V gene sequence: CDR1 SGDLS, CDR2 YYNGEE. The CDR3 is 14 amino acids. CDR3 sequence reads: CASSLGGADYGYTF. CDR3 bases: TGTGCCAGCAGCTTGGGGGGTGCCGACTATGGCTACACCTTC.

The chain has TRBV2 and TRBJ1-6; a possible D gene is TRBD1 (6 bases). The CDR3 totals 14 residues. V lost 3 bases, J lost 8 bases, and 11 bases lay in between. Germline V gene lookup returns CDR1 SNHLY and CDR2 FYNNEI. The CDR3 nucleotides are TGTGCCAGCAGTGACAACAGGGTGGATTCACCCCTCCACTTT. Translated: CASSDNRVDSPLHF.

As concerns this clone: The same CDR3 arises from other DNA sequences in this sample as well. The rearrangement joins TRBV5-1 to TRBJ1-4; the D gene is possibly TRBD1 (5 bases). Germline V CDR1 and CDR2: SGHRS, YFSETQ. This CDR3 spans 14 amino acids. Between the trimmed V and J ends, which lost 0 bases and 5 bases, there was a span of 8 bases. The CDR3 sequence: CASSLGQSNEKLFF. Here the CDR3 DNA reads TGCGCCAGCAGCTTGGGACAGTCGAATGAAAAACTGTTTTTT. The entire variable domain, with the rest obtained from reference TRBV5-1 and TRBJ1-4, is as follows: KAGVTQTPRYLIKTRGQQVTLSCSPISGHRSVSWYQQTPGQGLQFLFEYFSETQRNKGNFPGRFSGRQFSNSRSEMNVSTLELGDSALYLCASSLGQSNEKLFFGSGTQLSVL.

As concerns this clone: Other DNA sequences from this sample encode an identical CDR3 as well. The J gene is TRBJ2-3, the V gene TRBV5-1; no clear D. The CDR3 is made up of 11 amino acids. CDR1 and CDR2 (germline): SGHRS, YFSETQ. Deletions cut 1 base from V and 6 bases from J, with 3 bases between. CDR3 in amino acids: CASSLLDTQYF. The CDR3 bases are TGCGCCAGCAGCTTGTTGGATACGCAGTATTTT. Using reference TRBV5-1 and TRBJ2-3 for the parts outside the CDR3, the full variable domain is KAGVTQTPRYLIKTRGQQVTLSCSPISGHRSVSWYQQTPGQGLQFLFEYFSETQRNKGNFPGRFSGRQFSNSRSEMNVSTLELGDSALYLCASSLLDTQYFGPGTRLTVL.

This chain links TRBV5-6 with TRBJ2-1; either TRBD1 or TRBD2 may fit D (5 bases each). The CDR3 loop spans 14 amino acids. V lost 4 bases and J 9 bases, leaving 17 bases between the germline ends. Germline V lookup: CDR1 SGHDT, CDR2 YYEEEE. CDR3 sequence (DNA): TGTGCCAGCAGCCTGACGACGGGAAGGGGTGAGCAGTTCTTC. As protein: CASSLTTGRGEQFF.

The CDR3 nucleotides read TGTGCCAGCAGCCCCTTCCCGGGCACTGAAGCTTTCTTT. It specifies CASSPFPGTEAFF. The rearrangement links TRBV7-2 to TRBJ1-1; unclear D gene. Looked up from germline, CDR1 is SGHTA and CDR2 is FQGNSA. CDR3 size: 13 residues. V lost 5 bases and J lost 4, with 11 bases in between. Full variable domain (outside the CDR3, taken from reference TRBV7-2 and TRBJ1-1): GAGVSQSPSNKVTEKGKDVELRCDPISGHTALYWYRQSLGQGLEFLIYFQGNSAPDKSGLPSDRFSAERTGGSVSTLTIQRTQQEDSAVYLCASSPFPGTEAFFGQGTRLTVV.

The V call is TRBV4-3, the J call TRBJ2-7; D may be TRBD1 or TRBD2 (6 bases each). CDR1 and CDR2 (germline): LGHNA, YSLEER. Trimming took off 5 bases at V and 5 bases at J, with 22 bases between the two ends. CDR3 length: 16 amino acids. CDR3 loop: CASSVGGRYAVDEQYF. In DNA form, the CDR3 reads TGCGCCAGCAGCGTAGGGGGGAGATACGCGGTGGACGAGCAGTACTTC.

This chain joins TRBV2 and TRBJ2-7; the D is unclear. CDR3 size: 14 residues. V gave up 3 bases and J gave up 0 bases, with 9 bases separating them. From germline, CDR1 is SNHLY and CDR2 FYNNEI. CDR3 in DNA: TGTGCCAGCAGTGACTGGACGGACTCCTACGAGCAGTACTTC. Translation gives CASSDWTDSYEQYF.

V and J are TRBV5-1 and TRBJ1-2; 8 bases agree with TRBD1. CDR1 is SGHRS and CDR2 is YFSETQ in the germline V gene. With 5 bases clipped from V and 5 bases from J, the junction kept 2 bases outside the gene matches. CDR3 length equals 12 residues. The CDR3 coding sequence is TGCGCCAGCAGGAGGACAGGGTATGGCTACACCTTC. Translation gives CASRRTGYGYTF.

This chain links TRBV11-2 with TRBJ1-2; perhaps TRBD1 as D (5 bases). The germline V gene encodes CDR1 SGHAT and CDR2 FQNNGV. The CDR3 totals 14 residues. Deletions cut 5 bases from V and 6 bases from J, with 16 bases between. CDR3 residues: CASSRDPLVDGYTF. CDR3 sequence (DNA): TGTGCCAGCAGCCGGGACCCTCTGGTGGATGGCTACACCTTC.